This T cell receptor beta chain was identified during a study of shared clonotypes between healthy human individuals. The wider study: Per-donor plates numbered three CD4 naive, three CD4 memory, two CD8 naive and one CD8 memory.

Trimming took off 0 bases at V and 5 bases at J, with 12 bases between the two ends. This CDR3 is built from 14 residues. Germline lookup yields CDR1 SGHDT and CDR2 YYEEEE. Naive-designated CD8 cells lacked CD45RO, were positively enriched for CCR7, and omitted terminally differentiated effector memory CD45RA+ cells. Remarks on this clone: Antigen unknown.

Here immunoSEQ multiplex PCR was the method, and the copy in TCRdb shows in-frame clones only, minus some. The data hold nearly 2 million clones, with 85% to 95% observed a single time. The study, taken as a whole, reports: Non-shared clonotypes were found to have lower generation probabilities than the clonotypes that were shared by all four of the sorted-subset donors.

Sequencing input: naive CD8+ T cells sorted from blood. This TCR derives from a young man in good health. V and J are TRBV5-6 and TRBJ2-7; D unresolved. The CDR3 DNA is TGTGCCAGCAGCTTGGGGTCTTGGGAAAACGAGCAGTACTTC. Protein product: CASSLGSWENEQYF. The full variable domain, its missing parts supplied by reference TRBV5-6 and TRBJ2-7, is DAGVTQSPTHLIKTRGQQVTLRCSPKSGHDTVSWYQQALGQGPQFIFQYYEEEERQRGNFPDRFSGHQFPNYSSELNVNALLLGDSALYLCASSLGSWENEQYFGPGTRLTVT.